This T cell receptor beta chain emerged from a study of PD-1 blockade in mismatch repair-deficient tumors. Mismatch repair deficiency was confirmed in all patients, by PCR or immunohistochemistry. V was clipped by 0 bases and J by 4 bases, with 5 bases between them. The germline gives CDR1 SGHKS, CDR2 YYEKEE (reference sequence). This CDR3 is 12 amino acids long. The assay was immunoSEQ multiplex PCR, and TCRdb's table has in-frame clones only and misses some. The sample holds some 120,000 clones; about 74% are singletons and the top ten take 4% to 5%. The source material was peripheral blood, sampled 60 weeks after starting pembrolizumab. This TCR was recovered from an adult with mismatch repair-deficient cancer. This chain links TRBV5-5 with TRBJ2-7; D remains unclear. Here the CDR3 DNA reads TGTGCCAGCAGCTTGGTCGGGTACGAGCAGTACTTC. Protein: CASSLVGYEQYF.